The next 25 T cell receptor beta chains were all read from a single sample in a study of radiotherapy plus CTLA-4 blockade in lung cancer. Produced via immunoSEQ multiplex PCR; TCRdb's table is partial and in-frame only. In the table there are roughly 59,000 clones, approximately 67% of which are singletons. Specimen: peripheral blood, collected from a patient treated with radiotherapy plus ipilimumab. These receptor sequences come from a human donor with non-small cell lung cancer whose response to radiotherapy plus ipilimumab could not be evaluated.

This clone was seen a handful of times. This chain links TRBV4-2 with TRBJ2-6; TRBD1 might be the D (7 bases). The CDR3 is 18 residues long. Deletions cut 3 bases from V and 0 bases from J, with 15 bases between. Germline CDR1 reads LGHNA; CDR2 reads YNFKEQ. For the CDR3, the DNA is TGTGCCAGCAGCCAGGAGGGACAGATTAGCTCTGGGGCCAACGTCCTGACTTTC. It codes for CASSQEGQISSGANVLTF.

The chain couples TRBV16 to TRBJ1-5; no reliable D call. Per the germline V gene, CDR1 is KGHSY and CDR2 is FQNENV. There are 14 residues in the CDR3. V was clipped by 4 bases and J by 4 bases, with 11 bases between them. Here the CDR3 reads CASSPRDSNQPQHF. DNA for the CDR3: TGTGCCAGCAGCCCCCGGGATTCTAATCAGCCCCAGCATTTT.

The chain combines TRBV7-9 with TRBJ2-3; 7 bases align to TRBD1. Unmatched junction bases numbered 2, after V lost 0 bases and J lost 2 bases. CDR1 SEHNR and CDR2 FQNEAQ come from the germline V gene (reference sequence). The CDR3 totals 15 residues. The CDR3 region has the DNA TGTGCCAGCAGCTTAGCAGGGGGCAACACAGATACGCAGTATTTT. It encodes CASSLAGGNTDTQYF. Full variable domain (rest looked up from reference TRBV7-9 and TRBJ2-3): DTGVSQNPRHKITKRGQNVTFRCDPISEHNRLYWYRQTLGQGPEFLTYFQNEAQLEKSRLLSDRFSAERPKGSFSTLEIQRTEQGDSAMYLCASSLAGGNTDTQYFGPGTRLTVL.

This chain uses TRBV5-6 with TRBJ2-7, with TRBD1 matching 10 bases. The V gene's germline CDR1 is SGHDT and CDR2 YYEEEE. This CDR3 comprises 17 residues. V lost 0 bases, J lost 6 bases, and 12 bases stayed unmatched. The DNA for the CDR3 is TGTGCCAGCAGCTTGGCAACCTCCGGGACAGGGGATTCCGAGCAGTACTTC. It yields the protein CASSLATSGTGDSEQYF.

This clone counts as medium-sized (0.01 to 0.1%). The chain recombines TRBV7-8 with TRBJ2-1; D might be TRBD2 (6 bases). V was pared by 6 bases and J by 0 bases, with 12 bases between. CDR1 and CDR2 from the germline V gene are SGHVS and FQNEAQ. This CDR3 contains 15 residues. For the CDR3, the DNA is TGTGCCAGCAGGCTCGGGGGAGGCTCCTACAATGAGCAGTTCTTC. It is translated as CASRLGGGSYNEQFF. Based on the CDR3 plus reference TRBV7-8 and TRBJ2-1, the full variable domain is GAGVSQSPRYKVAKRGQDVALRCDPISGHVSLFWYQQALGQGPEFLTYFQNEAQLDKSGLPSDRFFAERPEGSVSTLKIQRTQQEDSAVYLCASRLGGGSYNEQFFGPGTRLTVL.

This clone was detected a few times. The rearrangement uses TRBV2 and TRBJ2-7, with D possibly TRBD1 on 5 matching bases. The CDR3 contains 12 residues. Trimming left V 6 bases short and J 5 bases short, with 11 bases between. Germline-derived CDR1 and CDR2 are SNHLY and FYNNEI. For the CDR3, the DNA is TGTGCCAGCAGACCAGGGTGGGACGAGCAGTACTTC. It yields the protein CASRPGWDEQYF.

The chain recombines TRBV6-4 with TRBJ2-7; 10 nucleotides agree with TRBD1. CDR3 length equals 16 residues. Germline assignment: CDR1 MRHNA and CDR2 SNTAGT. The V segment lost 2 bases and the J segment 1 base; nucleotides outside the gene matches: 5. The CDR3 nucleotides are TGTGCCAGCAGTGACCCGGGACAGGGGACATCCTACGAGCAGTACTTC. Translation: CASSDPGQGTSYEQYF.

In the case of this clone: The same CDR3 also results from other DNA sequences found in this sample. V gene TRBV7-2 combines with J gene TRBJ1-6, with TRBD1 as a possible D gene (6 bases). Trimming stripped 7 bases from V and 0 bases from J, with 19 bases between. Germline CDR1 is SGHTA and CDR2 is FQGNSA. The CDR3 totals 18 residues. The chain's CDR3 is CASTMRQALSSYNSPLHF. The CDR3 DNA reads TGTGCCAGCACGATGCGACAGGCCCTGAGCTCCTATAATTCACCCCTCCACTTT.

The chain carries TRBV4-1 and TRBJ2-5; 10 nucleotides agree with TRBD2. V lost 4 bases, J lost 4 bases, and 0 bases stayed unmatched. Germline loops: CDR1 MGHRA, CDR2 YSYEKL. The CDR3 has 13 residues. CDR3 DNA: TGCGCCAGCAGCCTAGCGGGAGGAGAGACCCAGTACTTC. Amino acid sequence: CASSLAGGETQYF.

There are a few counts of this clone. The rearrangement uses TRBV5-8 and TRBJ1-5; 8 nucleotides line up with TRBD1. Per the germline V gene, CDR1 is SGHTS and CDR2 is YDEGEE. This CDR3 contains 15 residues. The V gene end was trimmed by 1 base and the J gene end by 6 bases; junction bases not matched to a gene: 6. In nucleotides, the CDR3 is TGTGCCAGCAGCTTGCAGGGGGCCTTAGGTCAGCCCCAGCATTTT. Its protein is CASSLQGALGQPQHF.

This clone was seen only once. The chain links TRBV11-3 to TRBJ1-2; D may be TRBD1 (6 bases). The germline V gene has CDR1 SGHNT and CDR2 YENEEA. The CDR3 is 13 residues long. V was trimmed by 1 base and J by 5 bases, leaving 8 bases between them. The CDR3 spells CASSLAGEYGYTF. For the CDR3, the DNA is TGTGCCAGCAGCTTAGCAGGGGAGTATGGCTACACCTTC. The full variable domain, completed using reference TRBV11-3 and TRBJ1-2, is EAGVVQSPRYKIIEKKQPVAFWCNPISGHNTLYWYLQNLGQGPELLIRYENEEAVDDSQLPKDRFSAERLKGVDSTLKIQPAELGDSAVYLCASSLAGEYGYTFGSGTRLTVV.

The chain combines TRBV5-1 with TRBJ2-7; TRBD1 aligns across 7 bases. Germline loops: CDR1 SGHRS, CDR2 YFSETQ. V was clipped by 0 bases and J by 2 bases; unmatched bases: 5. The CDR3 is 15 residues long. In nucleotides, the CDR3 is TGCGCCAGCAGCTTGGAGGGGGCCCCCACCTACGAGCAGTACTTC. Its protein product is CASSLEGAPTYEQYF.

The chain links TRBV6-5 to TRBJ1-4; D is undetermined. CDR3 size: 14 residues. The germline V and J ends were trimmed by 4 bases and 5 bases, with 11 bases remaining between them. Germline-derived CDR1 and CDR2 are MNHEY and SVGAGI. Here the CDR3 reads CASSFGRNNEKLFF. DNA for the CDR3: TGTGCCAGCAGTTTTGGCAGAAACAATGAAAAACTGTTTTTT.

This clone has only a few counts. The chain couples TRBV27 to TRBJ2-7; TRBD2 might be the D (7 bases). Germline values: CDR1 MNHEY, CDR2 SMNVEV (reference sequence). The CDR3 is 13 amino acids. V was trimmed by 8 bases and J by 3 bases, leaving 14 bases between them. The CDR3 is CASRLGGGYEQYF. The CDR3 region has the DNA TGTGCCAGCCGACTAGGGGGGGGCTACGAGCAGTACTTC.

V gene TRBV18 combines with J gene TRBJ2-7; D unresolved. This CDR3 has 12 residues. Trimming took off 3 bases at V and 6 bases at J, with 9 bases between the two ends. Germline V lookup: CDR1 KGHSH, CDR2 LQKENI. The CDR3 region has the DNA TGTGCCAGCTCACCGGCCAGGTTCGAGCAGTACTTC. This sequence encodes CASSPARFEQYF. Together with reference TRBV18 and TRBJ2-7, the CDR3 gives the full variable domain: NAGVMQNPRHLVRRRGQEARLRCSPMKGHSHVYWYRQLPEEGLKFMVYLQKENIIDESGMPKERFSAEFPKEGPSILRIQQVVRGDSAAYFCASSPARFEQYFGPGTRLTVT.

This clone is a singleton in its sample. Other DNA sequences in the sample encode the same CDR3. The gene calls are TRBV5-1 and TRBJ2-7; 8 bases map to TRBD2. The V gene's germline CDR1 is SGHRS and CDR2 YFSETQ. Trimming cost V 5 bases and J 0 bases; bases outside gene matches: 4. The CDR3 consists of 14 residues. The CDR3 is CASRTGTSSYEQYF. The CDR3 region has the DNA TGCGCCAGCAGAACCGGGACTAGCTCCTACGAGCAGTACTTC. The whole variable domain, remainder taken from reference TRBV5-1 and TRBJ2-7, is KAGVTQTPRYLIKTRGQQVTLSCSPISGHRSVSWYQQTPGQGLQFLFEYFSETQRNKGNFPGRFSGRQFSNSRSEMNVSTLELGDSALYLCASRTGTSSYEQYFGPGTRLTVT.

This rearrangement joins TRBV5-5 to TRBJ1-2; maybe TRBD1 (5 bases). V lost 4 bases to trimming and J lost 2 bases, with 15 bases between them. CDR3 length: 15 amino acids. CDR1 is SGHKS and CDR2 is YYEKEE in the germline V gene (reference sequence). CDR3 nucleotides: TGTGCCAGCAGCCAAGATTATCAGGGCAACTATGGCTACACCTTC. Its translation is CASSQDYQGNYGYTF.

This clone was seen just once. The chain uses TRBV6-5 and TRBJ2-7; 10 bases align to TRBD2. V lost 6 bases to trimming and J lost 1 base; unmatched junction nucleotides: 6. This CDR3 contains 15 residues. Germline CDR1 MNHEY, CDR2 SVGAGI. The CDR3 bases are TGTGCCAGCAGCGACCTAGCGGGAGTGTCCTACGAGCAGTACTTC. This sequence encodes CASSDLAGVSYEQYF.

The chain joins TRBV27 to TRBJ2-7; 11 nucleotides align to TRBD2. Trimming removed 5 bases from V and 1 base from J; junction bases left unmatched: 4. Germline CDR1 and CDR2: MNHEY and SMNVEV (reference sequence). The CDR3 length is 15 residues. The CDR3, as DNA: TGTGCCAGCAGTGTGGGACTAGCGGATTCCTACGAGCAGTACTTC. Its protein product is CASSVGLADSYEQYF.

This chain joins TRBV5-1 and TRBJ2-1; D not certain. V lost 0 bases, J lost 8 bases, and 15 bases lay in between. Germline V gene lookup returns CDR1 SGHRS and CDR2 YFSETQ. The CDR3 consists of 15 residues. CDR3 residues: CASSLGDRLHHEQFF. CDR3 nucleotides: TGCGCCAGCAGCTTGGGAGACCGACTTCACCATGAGCAGTTCTTC.

This CDR3 is CAIPTLTSTDTQYF. CDR3 bases: TGTGCCATCCCGACACTTACTAGCACAGATACGCAGTATTTT. This chain links TRBV7-9 with TRBJ2-3, with D uncertain. Germline CDR1 SEHNR, CDR2 FQNEAQ (reference sequence). The CDR3 consists of 14 residues. Trimming removed 10 bases from V and 0 bases from J, with 14 bases in between.

The chain carries TRBV5-1 and TRBJ2-7; tentative D call: TRBD1 (5 bases). Germline CDR1 reads SGHRS; CDR2 reads YFSETQ. The V end lost 0 bases, the J end lost 0 bases, and 7 bases lay between the germline ends. This CDR3 has 14 amino acids. CDR3 in amino acids: CASSLDRSSYEQYF. Written as DNA, the CDR3 is TGCGCCAGCAGCTTGGACAGGAGCTCCTACGAGCAGTACTTC.

This clone was counted a single time. The chain couples TRBV6-1 to TRBJ2-7; 8 positions match TRBD2. The junction had 10 bases not matched to a gene; V was cut back by 3 bases and J by 3 bases. CDR1 is MNHNS, CDR2 SASEGT, per germline. The CDR3 runs to 16 residues. The CDR3 region has the DNA TGTGCCAGCAGTGAGGGACTAGGGTTTCGGTACTACGAGCAGTACTTC. It specifies CASSEGLGFRYYEQYF.

V usage is TRBV6-5 and J usage is TRBJ1-6; TRBD1 agrees at 7 bases. The CDR3 totals 16 residues. V gave up 0 bases and J gave up 7 bases; unmatched junction bases: 6. Germline V lookup: CDR1 MNHEY, CDR2 SVGAGI. The CDR3 bases are TGTGCCAGCAGTTACTCGTTCGACAGGGCAAATTCACCCCTCCACTTT. Its translation is CASSYSFDRANSPLHF.

The V call is TRBV6-6, the J call TRBJ1-1; weak D call: TRBD1 (6 bases). The V gene lost 4 bases and the J gene lost 6 bases, with 12 bases spanning the gap. CDR1 MNHNY and CDR2 SVGAGI come from the germline V gene (reference sequence). There are 13 residues in the CDR3. The DNA of the CDR3 is TGTGCCAGCAGTTTTCGGGGGGCCCCTGAAGCTTTCTTT. The encoded protein is CASSFRGAPEAFF.